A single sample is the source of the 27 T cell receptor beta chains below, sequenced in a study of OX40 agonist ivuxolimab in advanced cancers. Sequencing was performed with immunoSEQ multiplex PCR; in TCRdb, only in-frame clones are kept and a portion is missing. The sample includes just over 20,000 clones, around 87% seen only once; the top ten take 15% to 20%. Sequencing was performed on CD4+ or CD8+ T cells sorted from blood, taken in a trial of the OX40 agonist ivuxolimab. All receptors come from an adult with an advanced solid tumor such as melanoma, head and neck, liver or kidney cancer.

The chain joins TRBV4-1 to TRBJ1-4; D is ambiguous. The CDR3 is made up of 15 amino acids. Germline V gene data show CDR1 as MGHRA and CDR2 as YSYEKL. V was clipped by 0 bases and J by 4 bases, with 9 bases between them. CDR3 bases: TGCGCCAGCAGCCAAGATTCCGGGGTTAATGAAAAACTGTTTTTT. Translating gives CASSQDSGVNEKLFF.

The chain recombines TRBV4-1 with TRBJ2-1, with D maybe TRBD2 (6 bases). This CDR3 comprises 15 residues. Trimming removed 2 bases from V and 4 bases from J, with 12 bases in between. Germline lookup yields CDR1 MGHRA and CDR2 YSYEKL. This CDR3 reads CASSQKEGMYNEQFF. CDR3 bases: TGCGCCAGCAGCCAAAAGGAGGGAATGTACAATGAGCAGTTCTTC.

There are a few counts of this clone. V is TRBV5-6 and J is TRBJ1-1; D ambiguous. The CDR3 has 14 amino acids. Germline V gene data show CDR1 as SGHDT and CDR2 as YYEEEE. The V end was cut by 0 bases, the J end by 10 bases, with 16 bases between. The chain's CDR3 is CASSLGVASLGAFF. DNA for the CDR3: TGTGCCAGCAGCTTGGGGGTTGCCTCCCTGGGAGCTTTCTTT.

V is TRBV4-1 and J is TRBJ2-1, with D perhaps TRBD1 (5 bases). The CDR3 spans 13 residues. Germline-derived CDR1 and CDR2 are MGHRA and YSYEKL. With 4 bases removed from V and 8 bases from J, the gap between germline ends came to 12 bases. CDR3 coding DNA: TGCGCCAGCAGCCCGCCTTTAGGGGATGAGCAGTTCTTC. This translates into CASSPPLGDEQFF.

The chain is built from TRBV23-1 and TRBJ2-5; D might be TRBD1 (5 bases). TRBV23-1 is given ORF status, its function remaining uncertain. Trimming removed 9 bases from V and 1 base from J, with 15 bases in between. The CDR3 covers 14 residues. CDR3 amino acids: CARKGRTSQETQYF. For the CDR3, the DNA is TGCGCCAGGAAGGGAAGGACAAGCCAAGAGACCCAGTACTTC.

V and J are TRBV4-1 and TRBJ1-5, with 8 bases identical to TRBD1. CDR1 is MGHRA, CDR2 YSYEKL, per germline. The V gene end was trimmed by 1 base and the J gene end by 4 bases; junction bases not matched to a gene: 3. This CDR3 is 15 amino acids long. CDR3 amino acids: CASSQVTGENQPQHF. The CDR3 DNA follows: TGCGCCAGCAGCCAAGTGACAGGGGAGAATCAGCCCCAGCATTTT.

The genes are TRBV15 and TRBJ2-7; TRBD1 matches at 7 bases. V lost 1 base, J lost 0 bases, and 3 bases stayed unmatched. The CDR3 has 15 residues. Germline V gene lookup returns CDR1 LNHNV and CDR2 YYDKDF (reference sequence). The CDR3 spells CATSRGQGSSYEQYF. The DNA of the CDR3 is TGTGCCACCAGCAGAGGACAGGGAAGCTCCTACGAGCAGTACTTC.

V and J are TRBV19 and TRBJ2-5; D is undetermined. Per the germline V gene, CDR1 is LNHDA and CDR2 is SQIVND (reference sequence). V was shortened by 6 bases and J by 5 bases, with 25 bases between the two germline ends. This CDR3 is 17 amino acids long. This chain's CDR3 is CASSLSQILRLGETQYF. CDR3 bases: TGTGCCAGTAGCCTGTCTCAGATCCTACGCTTGGGGGAGACCCAGTACTTC.

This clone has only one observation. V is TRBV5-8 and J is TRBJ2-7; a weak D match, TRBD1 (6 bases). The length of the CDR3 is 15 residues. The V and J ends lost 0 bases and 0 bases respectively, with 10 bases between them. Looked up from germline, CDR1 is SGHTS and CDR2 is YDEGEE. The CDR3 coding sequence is TGTGCCAGCAGCTTGGAACGGGACAACTCCTACGAGCAGTACTTC. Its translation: CASSLERDNSYEQYF.

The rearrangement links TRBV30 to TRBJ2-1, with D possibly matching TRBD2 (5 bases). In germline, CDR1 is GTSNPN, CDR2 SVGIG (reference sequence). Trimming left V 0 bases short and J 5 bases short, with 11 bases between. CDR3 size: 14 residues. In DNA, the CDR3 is TGTGCCTGGAGTGTAGGGCTAGCTCACAATGAGCAGTTCTTC. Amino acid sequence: CAWSVGLAHNEQFF.

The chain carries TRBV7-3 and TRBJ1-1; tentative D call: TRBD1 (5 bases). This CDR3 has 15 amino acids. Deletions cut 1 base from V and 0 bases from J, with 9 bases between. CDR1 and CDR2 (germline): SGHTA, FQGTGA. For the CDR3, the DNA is TGTGCCAGCAGCTTAAATCAGGGACTGAACACTGAAGCTTTCTTT. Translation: CASSLNQGLNTEAFF.

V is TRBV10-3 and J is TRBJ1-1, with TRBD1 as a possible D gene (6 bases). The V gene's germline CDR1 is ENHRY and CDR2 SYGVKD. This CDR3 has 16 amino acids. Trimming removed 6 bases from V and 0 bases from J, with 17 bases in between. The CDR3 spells CAISEKGGSMNTEAFF. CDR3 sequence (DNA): TGTGCCATCAGCGAAAAGGGGGGGTCCATGAACACTGAAGCTTTCTTT.

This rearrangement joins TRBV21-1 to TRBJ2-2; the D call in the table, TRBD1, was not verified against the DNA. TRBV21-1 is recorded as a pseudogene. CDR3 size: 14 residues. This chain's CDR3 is CASRWALHTGELFF. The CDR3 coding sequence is TGTGCCAGCCGTTGGGCCCTTCACACCGGGGAGCTGTTTTTT.

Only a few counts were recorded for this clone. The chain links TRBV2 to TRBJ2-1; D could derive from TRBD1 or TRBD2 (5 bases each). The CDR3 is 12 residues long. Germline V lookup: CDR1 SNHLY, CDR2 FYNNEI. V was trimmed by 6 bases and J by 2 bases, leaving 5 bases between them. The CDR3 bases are TGTGCCAGCAGGGGACCCTACAATGAGCAGTTCTTC. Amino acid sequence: CASRGPYNEQFF.

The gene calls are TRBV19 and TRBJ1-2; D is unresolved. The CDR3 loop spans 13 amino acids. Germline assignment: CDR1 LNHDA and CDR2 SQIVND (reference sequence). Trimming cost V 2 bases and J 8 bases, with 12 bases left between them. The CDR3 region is CASSISGMEGYTF. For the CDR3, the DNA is TGTGCCAGTAGTATATCGGGGATGGAAGGCTACACCTTC.

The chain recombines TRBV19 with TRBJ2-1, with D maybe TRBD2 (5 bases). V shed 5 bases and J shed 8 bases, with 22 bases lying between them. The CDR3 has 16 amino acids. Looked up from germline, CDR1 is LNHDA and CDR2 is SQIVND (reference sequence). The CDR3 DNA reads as TGTGCCAGTAGTCCCCGGAGCCGACTACCGTGGGATGAGCAGTTCTTC. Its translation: CASSPRSRLPWDEQFF.

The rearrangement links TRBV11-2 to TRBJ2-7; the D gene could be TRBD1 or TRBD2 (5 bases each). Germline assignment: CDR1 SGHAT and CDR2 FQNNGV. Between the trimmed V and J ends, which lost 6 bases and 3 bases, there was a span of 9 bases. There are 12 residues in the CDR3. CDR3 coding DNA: TGTGCCAGCAGTTGGGACGGCTACGAGCAGTACTTC. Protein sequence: CASSWDGYEQYF.

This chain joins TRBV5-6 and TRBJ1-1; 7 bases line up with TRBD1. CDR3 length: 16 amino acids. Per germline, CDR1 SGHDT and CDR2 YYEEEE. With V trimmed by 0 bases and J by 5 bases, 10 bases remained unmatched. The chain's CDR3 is CASSLAAGGGGTEAFF. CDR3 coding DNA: TGTGCCAGCAGCTTGGCCGCAGGGGGAGGGGGAACTGAAGCTTTCTTT.

The CDR3 region has the DNA TGTGCCAGCGCATGGGGGGACCGCGGGTACGAGCAGTACTTC. Translated: CASAWGDRGYEQYF. The chain carries TRBV19 and TRBJ2-7; D might be TRBD2 (6 bases). CDR3 length: 14 residues. V was clipped by 9 bases and J by 4 bases, with 19 bases between them. The germline V gene encodes CDR1 LNHDA and CDR2 SQIVND (reference sequence).

DNA for the CDR3: TGTGCCAGTAAGACAGGGGCTTCTGGAAACACCATATATTTT. Protein product: CASKTGASGNTIYF. The chain has TRBV19 and TRBJ1-3, with 8 bases that match TRBD1. CDR3 length: 14 residues. The junction had 3 bases not matched to a gene; V was cut back by 7 bases and J by 1 base. The germline V gene encodes CDR1 LNHDA and CDR2 SQIVND (reference sequence).

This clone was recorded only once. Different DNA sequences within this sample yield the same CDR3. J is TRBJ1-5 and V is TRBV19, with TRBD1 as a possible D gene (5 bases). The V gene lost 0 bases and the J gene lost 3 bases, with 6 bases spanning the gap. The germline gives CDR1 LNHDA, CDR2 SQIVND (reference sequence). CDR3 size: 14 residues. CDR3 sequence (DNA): TGTGCCAGTAGTATAGACAGGGTCAATCAGCCCCAGCATTTT. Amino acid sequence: CASSIDRVNQPQHF.

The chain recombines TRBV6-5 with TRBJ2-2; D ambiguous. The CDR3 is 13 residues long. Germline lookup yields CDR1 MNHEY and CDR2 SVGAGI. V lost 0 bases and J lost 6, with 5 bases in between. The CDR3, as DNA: TGTGCCAGCAGTTACTCCCTAGCCGGGGAGCTGTTTTTT. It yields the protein CASSYSLAGELFF.

Here the CDR3 reads CASSPVGLDRDGYTF. The CDR3 DNA reads TGTGCCAGCAGCCCCGTCGGCCTTGACAGAGATGGCTACACCTTC. The rearrangement joins TRBV9 to TRBJ1-2, with TRBD1 as a possible D gene (5 bases). V was cut by 4 bases and J by 6 bases, with 19 bases left in between. Germline CDR1 SGDLS, CDR2 YYNGEE. This CDR3 has 15 amino acids.

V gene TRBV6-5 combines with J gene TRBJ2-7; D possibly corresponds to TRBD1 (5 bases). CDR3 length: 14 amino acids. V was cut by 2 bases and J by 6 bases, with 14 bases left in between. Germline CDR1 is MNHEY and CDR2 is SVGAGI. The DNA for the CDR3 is TGTGCCAGCAGTTACGAGGCAGGGCGTGCCGAGCAGTACTTC. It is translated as CASSYEAGRAEQYF.

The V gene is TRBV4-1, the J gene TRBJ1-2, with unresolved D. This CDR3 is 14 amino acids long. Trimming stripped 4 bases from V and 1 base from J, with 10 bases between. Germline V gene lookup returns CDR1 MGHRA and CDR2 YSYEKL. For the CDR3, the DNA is TGCGCCAGCAGCCCCCGATTGGATAACTATGGCTACACCTTC. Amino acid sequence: CASSPRLDNYGYTF.

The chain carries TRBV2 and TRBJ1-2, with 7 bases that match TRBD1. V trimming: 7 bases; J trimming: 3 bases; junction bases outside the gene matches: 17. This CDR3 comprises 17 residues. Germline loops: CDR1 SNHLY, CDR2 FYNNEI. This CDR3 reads CASTEVPRGGADYGYTF. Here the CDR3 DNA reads TGTGCCAGCACCGAAGTCCCCCGAGGGGGCGCGGACTATGGCTACACCTTC.

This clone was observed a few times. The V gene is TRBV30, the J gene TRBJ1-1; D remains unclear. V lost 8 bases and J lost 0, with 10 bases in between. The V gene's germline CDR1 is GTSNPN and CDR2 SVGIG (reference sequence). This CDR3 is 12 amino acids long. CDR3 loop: CAISGVNTEAFF. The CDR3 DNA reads TGTGCCATAAGTGGGGTGAACACTGAAGCTTTCTTT.